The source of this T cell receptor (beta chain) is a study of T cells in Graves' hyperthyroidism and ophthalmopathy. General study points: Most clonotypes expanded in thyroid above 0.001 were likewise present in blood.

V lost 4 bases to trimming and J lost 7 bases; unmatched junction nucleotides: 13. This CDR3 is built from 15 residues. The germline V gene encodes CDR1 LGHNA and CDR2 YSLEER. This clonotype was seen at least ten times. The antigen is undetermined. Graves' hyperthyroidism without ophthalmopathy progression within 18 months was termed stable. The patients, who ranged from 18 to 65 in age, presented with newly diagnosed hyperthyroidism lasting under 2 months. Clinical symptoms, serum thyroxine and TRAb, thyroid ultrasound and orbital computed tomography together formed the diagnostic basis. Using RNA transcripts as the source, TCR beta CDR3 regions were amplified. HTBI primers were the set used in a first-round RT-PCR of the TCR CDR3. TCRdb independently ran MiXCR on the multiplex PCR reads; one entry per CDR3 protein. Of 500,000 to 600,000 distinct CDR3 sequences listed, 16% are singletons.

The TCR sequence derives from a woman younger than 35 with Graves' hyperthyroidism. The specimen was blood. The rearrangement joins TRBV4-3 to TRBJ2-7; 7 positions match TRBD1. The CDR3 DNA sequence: TGCGCCAGCAGCCCGAGGATTACAGGGGCTCGAGAGCAGTACTTC. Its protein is CASSPRITGAREQYF.